This T cell receptor (beta chain) was recorded in a study of cytomegalovirus exposure and HLA in healthy donors. Study-level results: Being productive about 87% or about 30% of the time was typical of most TCR beta V segments in an earlier analysis. Researchers reported in a later analysis that a missense DCLRE1C variant was tied to TCR beta V- and J-gene trimming.

This CDR3 is built from 12 residues. V gave up 2 bases and J gave up 5 bases, with 6 bases separating them. Per the germline V gene, CDR1 is MDHEN and CDR2 is SYDVKM. Concerning this clone: Its antigen is currently unknown.

The PCR contained 60 Vbeta and 13 Jbeta primers. Profiled with immunoSEQ multiplex PCR; TCRdb holds only in-frame clones, not every one. This repertoire includes over 120,000 clones. The rearrangement uses TRBV28 and TRBJ1-2; possibly TRBD1 for D (5 bases). Sequencing input: PBMCs. This sequence originates from a male donor in good health and CMV-seronegative. CDR3 region: CASSLRGYGYTF. The CDR3 DNA reads TGTGCCAGCAGTTTACGGGGGTATGGCTACACCTTC.